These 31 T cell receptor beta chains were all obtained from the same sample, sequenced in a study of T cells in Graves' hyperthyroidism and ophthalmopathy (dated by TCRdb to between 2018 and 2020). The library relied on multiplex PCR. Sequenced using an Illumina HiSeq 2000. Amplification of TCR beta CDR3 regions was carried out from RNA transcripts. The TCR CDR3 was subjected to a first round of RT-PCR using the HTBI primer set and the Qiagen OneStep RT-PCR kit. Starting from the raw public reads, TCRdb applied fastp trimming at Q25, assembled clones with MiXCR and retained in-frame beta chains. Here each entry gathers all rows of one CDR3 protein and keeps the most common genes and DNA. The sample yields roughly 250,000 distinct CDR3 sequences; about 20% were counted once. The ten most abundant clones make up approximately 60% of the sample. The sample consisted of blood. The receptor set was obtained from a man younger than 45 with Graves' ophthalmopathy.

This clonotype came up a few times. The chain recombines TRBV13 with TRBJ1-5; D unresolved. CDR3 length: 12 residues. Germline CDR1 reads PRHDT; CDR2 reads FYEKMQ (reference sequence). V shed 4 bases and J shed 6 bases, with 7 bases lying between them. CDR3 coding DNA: TGTGCCAGCAGCTCTCGGGGTCAGCCCCAGCATTTT. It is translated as CASSSRGQPQHF.

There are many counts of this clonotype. CDR3 loop: CASAYSIGRGRRPDNEQFF. CDR3 in DNA: TGTGCCAGCGCCTACAGTATCGGAAGGGGGAGGCGTCCCGACAATGAGCAGTTCTTC. The rearrangement uses TRBV12-3 or TRBV12-4 and TRBJ2-1; D may correspond to TRBD1 or TRBD2 (6 bases each). Trimming removed 8 bases from V and 5 bases from J, with 31 bases in between. The CDR3 contains 19 residues.

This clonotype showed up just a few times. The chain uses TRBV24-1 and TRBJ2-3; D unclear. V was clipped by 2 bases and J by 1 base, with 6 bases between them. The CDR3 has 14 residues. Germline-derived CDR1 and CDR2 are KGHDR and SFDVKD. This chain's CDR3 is CATSDSPRTDTQYF. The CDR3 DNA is TGTGCCACCAGTGATTCGCCCCGCACAGATACGCAGTATTTT.

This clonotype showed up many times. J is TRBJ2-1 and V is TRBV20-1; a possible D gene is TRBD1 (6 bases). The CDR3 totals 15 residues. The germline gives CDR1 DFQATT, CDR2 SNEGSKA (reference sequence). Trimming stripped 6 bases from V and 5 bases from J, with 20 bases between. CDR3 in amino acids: CSATDGPGDDNEQFF. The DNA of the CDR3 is TGCAGTGCCACTGATGGGCCAGGGGACGACAATGAGCAGTTCTTC.

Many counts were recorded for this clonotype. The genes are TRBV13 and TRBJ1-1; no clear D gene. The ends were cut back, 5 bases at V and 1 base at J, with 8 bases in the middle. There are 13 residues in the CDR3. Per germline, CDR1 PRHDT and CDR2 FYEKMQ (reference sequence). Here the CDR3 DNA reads TGTGCCAGCAGCCCACAGAGGAACACTGAAGCTTTCTTT. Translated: CASSPQRNTEAFF.

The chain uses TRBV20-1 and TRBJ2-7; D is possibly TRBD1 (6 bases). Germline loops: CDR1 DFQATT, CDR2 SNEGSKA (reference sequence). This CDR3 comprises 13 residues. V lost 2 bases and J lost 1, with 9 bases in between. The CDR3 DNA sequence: TGCAGTGCTAGACCAGGGGCTTCCTACGAGCAGTACTTC. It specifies CSARPGASYEQYF.

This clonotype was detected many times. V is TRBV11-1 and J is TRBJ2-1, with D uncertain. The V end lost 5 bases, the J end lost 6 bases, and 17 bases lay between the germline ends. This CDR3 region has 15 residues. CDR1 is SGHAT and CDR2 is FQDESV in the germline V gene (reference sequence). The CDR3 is CASSPRSGVSNEQFF. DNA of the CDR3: TGTGCCAGCAGCCCCCGGTCTGGTGTTAGCAATGAGCAGTTCTTC.

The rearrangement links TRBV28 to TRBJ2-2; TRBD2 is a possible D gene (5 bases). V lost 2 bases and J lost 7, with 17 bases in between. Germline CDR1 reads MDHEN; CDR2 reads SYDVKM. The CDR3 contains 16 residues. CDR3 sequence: CASSLNVGGSGGELFF. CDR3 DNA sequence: TGTGCCAGCAGTTTAAATGTCGGTGGGAGCGGCGGGGAGCTGTTTTTT. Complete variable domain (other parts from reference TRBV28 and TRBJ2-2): DVKVTQSSRYLVKRTGEKVFLECVQDMDHENMFWYRQDPGLGLRLIYFSYDVKMKEKGDIPEGYSVSREKKERFSLILESASTNQTSMYLCASSLNVGGSGGELFFGEGSRLTVL.

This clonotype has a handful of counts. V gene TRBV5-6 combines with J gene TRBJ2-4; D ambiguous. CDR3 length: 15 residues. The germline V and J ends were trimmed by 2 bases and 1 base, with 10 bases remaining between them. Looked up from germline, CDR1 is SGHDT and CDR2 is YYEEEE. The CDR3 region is CASSFLSGAKNIQYF. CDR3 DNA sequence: TGTGCCAGCAGCTTCCTTTCCGGGGCCAAAAACATTCAGTACTTC.

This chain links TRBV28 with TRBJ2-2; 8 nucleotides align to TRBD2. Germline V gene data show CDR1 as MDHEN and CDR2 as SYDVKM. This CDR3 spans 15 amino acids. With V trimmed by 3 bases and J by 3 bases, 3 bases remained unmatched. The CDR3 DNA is TGTGCCAGCAGTTTTAGAGCGGGAGACACCGGGGAGCTGTTTTTT. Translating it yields CASSFRAGDTGELFF.

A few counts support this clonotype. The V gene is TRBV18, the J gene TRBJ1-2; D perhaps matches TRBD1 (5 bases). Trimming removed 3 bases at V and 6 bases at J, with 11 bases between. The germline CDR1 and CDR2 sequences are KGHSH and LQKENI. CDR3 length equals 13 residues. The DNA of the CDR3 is TGTGCCAGCTCACCCAGACAGTCAGATGGCTACACCTTC. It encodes CASSPRQSDGYTF.

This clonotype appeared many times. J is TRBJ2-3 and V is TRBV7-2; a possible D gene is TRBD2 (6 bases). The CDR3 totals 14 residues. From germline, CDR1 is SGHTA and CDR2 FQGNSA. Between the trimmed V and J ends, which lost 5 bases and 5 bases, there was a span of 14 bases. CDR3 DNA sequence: TGTGCCAGCAGCCTAGGTCTCGGGGGAGATACGCAGTATTTT. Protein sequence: CASSLGLGGDTQYF.

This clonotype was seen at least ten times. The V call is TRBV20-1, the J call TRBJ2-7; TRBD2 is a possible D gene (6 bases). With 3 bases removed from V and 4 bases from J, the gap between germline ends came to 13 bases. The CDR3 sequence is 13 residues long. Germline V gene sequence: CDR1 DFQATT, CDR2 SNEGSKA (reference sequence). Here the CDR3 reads CSASRSSGYEQYF. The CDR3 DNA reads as TGCAGTGCTAGTCGGAGTAGCGGATACGAGCAGTACTTC.

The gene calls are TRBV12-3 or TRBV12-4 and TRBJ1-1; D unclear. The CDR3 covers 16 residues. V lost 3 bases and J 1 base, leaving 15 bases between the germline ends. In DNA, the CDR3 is TGTGCCAGCAGTTTGGCTGGTGGGTCCCAGAACACTGAAGCTTTCTTT. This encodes CASSLAGGSQNTEAFF.

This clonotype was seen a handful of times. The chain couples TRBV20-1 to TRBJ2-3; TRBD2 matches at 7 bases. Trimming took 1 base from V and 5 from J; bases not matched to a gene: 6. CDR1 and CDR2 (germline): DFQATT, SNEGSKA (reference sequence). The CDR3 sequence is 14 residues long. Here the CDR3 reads CSARGLREGDTQYF. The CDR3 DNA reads TGCAGTGCTAGAGGACTAAGGGAGGGAGATACGCAGTATTTT.

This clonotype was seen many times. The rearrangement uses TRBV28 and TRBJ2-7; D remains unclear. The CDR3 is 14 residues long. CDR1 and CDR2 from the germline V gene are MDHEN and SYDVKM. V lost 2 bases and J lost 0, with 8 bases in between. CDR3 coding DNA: TGTGCCAGCAGTTTAATTCCTAGCTCCTACGAGCAGTACTTC. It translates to CASSLIPSSYEQYF.

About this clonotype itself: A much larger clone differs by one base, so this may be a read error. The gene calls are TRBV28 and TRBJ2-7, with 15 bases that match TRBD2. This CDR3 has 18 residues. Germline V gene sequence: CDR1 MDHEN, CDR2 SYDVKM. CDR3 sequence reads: CVSSMGGLAGGKSYEQYF. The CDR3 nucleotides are TGTGTCAGCAGTATGGGAGGACTAGCGGGAGGGAAGAGCTACGAGCAGTACTTC.

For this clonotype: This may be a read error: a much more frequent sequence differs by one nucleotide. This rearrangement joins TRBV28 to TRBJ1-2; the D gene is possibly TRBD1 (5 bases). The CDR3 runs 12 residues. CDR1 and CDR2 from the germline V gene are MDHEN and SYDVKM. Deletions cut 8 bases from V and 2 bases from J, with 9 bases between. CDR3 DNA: TGTGCCAGCGGTCGACAGAACTATGGCTACACCTTC. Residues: CASGRQNYGYTF.

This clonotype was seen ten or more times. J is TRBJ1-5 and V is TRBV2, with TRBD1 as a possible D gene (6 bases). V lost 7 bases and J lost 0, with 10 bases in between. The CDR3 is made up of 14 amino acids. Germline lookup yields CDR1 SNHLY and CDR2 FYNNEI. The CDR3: CASTGGYSNQPQHF. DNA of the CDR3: TGTGCCAGCACTGGGGGCTATAGCAATCAGCCCCAGCATTTT. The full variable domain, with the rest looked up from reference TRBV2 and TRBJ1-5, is EPEVTQTPSHQVTQMGQEVILRCVPISNHLYFYWYRQILGQKVEFLVSFYNNEISEKSEIFDDQFSVERPDGSNFTLKIRSTKLEDSAMYFCASTGGYSNQPQHFGDGTRLSIL.

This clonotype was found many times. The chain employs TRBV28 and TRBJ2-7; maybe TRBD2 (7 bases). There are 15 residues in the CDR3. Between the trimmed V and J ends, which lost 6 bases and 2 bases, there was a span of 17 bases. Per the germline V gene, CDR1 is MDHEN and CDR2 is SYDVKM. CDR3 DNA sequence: TGTGCCAGCAGCCTCGTGGGGGGGGGCGCCTACGAGCAGTACTTC. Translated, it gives CASSLVGGGAYEQYF.

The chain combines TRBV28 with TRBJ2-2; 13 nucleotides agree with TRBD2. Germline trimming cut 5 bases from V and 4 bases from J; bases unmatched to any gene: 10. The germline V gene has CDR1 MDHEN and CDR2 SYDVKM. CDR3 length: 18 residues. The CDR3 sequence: CASSHGLAGAPPTGELFF. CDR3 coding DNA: TGTGCCAGCAGTCACGGACTAGCGGGAGCCCCGCCCACCGGGGAGCTGTTTTTT.

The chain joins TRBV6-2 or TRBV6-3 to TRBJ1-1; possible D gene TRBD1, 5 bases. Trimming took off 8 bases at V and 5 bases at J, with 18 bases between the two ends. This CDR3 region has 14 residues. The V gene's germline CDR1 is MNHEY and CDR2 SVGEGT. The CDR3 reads CASRRDWMGTEAFF. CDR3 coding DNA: TGTGCCAGCCGACGGGACTGGATGGGAACTGAAGCTTTCTTT.

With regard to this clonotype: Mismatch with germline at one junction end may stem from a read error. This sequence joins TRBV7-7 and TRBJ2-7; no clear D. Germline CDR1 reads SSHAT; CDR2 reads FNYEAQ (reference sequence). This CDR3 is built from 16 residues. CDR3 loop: CASSNMTKPDSYEQYF. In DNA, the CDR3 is TGTGCTAGCAGCAATATGACAAAGCCCGACTCCTACGAGCAGTACTTC. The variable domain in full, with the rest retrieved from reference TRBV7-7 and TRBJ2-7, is GAGVSQSPRYKVTKRGQDVTLRCDPISSHATLYWYQQALGQGPEFLTYFNYEAQPDKSGLPSDRFSAERPEGSISTLTIQRTEQRDSAMYRCASSNMTKPDSYEQYFGPGTRLTVT.

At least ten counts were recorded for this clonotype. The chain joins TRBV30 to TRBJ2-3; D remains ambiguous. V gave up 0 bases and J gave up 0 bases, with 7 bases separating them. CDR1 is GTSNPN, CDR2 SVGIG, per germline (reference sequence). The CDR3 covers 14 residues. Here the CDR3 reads CAWSVPLSTDTQYF. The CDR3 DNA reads TGTGCCTGGAGTGTACCTCTCAGCACAGATACGCAGTATTTT.

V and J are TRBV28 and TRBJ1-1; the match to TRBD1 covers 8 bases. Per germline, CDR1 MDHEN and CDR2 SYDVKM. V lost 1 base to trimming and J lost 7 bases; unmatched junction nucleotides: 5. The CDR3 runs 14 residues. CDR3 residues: CASSLLTGGDEAFF. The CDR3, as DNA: TGTGCCAGCAGTTTATTAACAGGGGGTGATGAAGCTTTCTTT. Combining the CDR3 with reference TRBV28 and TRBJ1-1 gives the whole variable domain DVKVTQSSRYLVKRTGEKVFLECVQDMDHENMFWYRQDPGLGLRLIYFSYDVKMKEKGDIPEGYSVSREKKERFSLILESASTNQTSMYLCASSLLTGGDEAFFGQGTRLTVV.

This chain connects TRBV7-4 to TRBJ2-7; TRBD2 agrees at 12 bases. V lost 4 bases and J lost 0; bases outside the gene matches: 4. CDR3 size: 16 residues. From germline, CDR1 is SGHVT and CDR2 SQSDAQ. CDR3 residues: CASSSETSGSSYEQYF. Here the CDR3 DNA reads TGTGCCAGCAGCTCGGAGACTAGCGGGAGCTCCTACGAGCAGTACTTC. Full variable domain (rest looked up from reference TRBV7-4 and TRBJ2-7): GAGVSQSPRYKVAKRGRDVALRCDSISGHVTLYWYRQTLGQGSEVLTYSQSDAQRDKSGRPSGRFSAERPERSVSTLKIQRTEQGDSAVYLCASSSETSGSSYEQYFGPGTRLTVT.

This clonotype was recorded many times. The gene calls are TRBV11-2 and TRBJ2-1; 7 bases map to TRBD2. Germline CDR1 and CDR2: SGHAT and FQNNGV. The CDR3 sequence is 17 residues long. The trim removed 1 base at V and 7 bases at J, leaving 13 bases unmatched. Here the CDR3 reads CASSLGDPGLGGNEQFF. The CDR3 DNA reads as TGTGCCAGCAGCTTAGGAGACCCGGGACTGGGGGGGAATGAGCAGTTCTTC.

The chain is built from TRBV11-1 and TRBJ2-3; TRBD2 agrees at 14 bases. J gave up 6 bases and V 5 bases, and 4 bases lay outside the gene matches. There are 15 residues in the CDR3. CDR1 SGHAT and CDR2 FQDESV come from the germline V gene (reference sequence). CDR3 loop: CASSVGTSGSDTQYF. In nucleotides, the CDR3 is TGTGCCAGCAGCGTAGGGACTAGCGGGAGTGATACGCAGTATTTT.

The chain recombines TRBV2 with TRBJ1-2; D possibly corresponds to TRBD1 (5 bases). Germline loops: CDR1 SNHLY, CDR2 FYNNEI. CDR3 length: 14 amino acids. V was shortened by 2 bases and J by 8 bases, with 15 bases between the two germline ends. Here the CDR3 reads CASSEQGPSPGYTF. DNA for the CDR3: TGTGCCAGCAGTGAACAGGGCCCCTCCCCCGGCTACACCTTC.

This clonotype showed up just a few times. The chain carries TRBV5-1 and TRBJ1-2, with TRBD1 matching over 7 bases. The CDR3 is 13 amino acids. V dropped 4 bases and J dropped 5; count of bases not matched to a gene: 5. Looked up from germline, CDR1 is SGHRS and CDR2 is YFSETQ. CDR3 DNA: TGCGCCAGCAGCCAGGACAGGCGGTATGGCTACACCTTC. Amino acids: CASSQDRRYGYTF.

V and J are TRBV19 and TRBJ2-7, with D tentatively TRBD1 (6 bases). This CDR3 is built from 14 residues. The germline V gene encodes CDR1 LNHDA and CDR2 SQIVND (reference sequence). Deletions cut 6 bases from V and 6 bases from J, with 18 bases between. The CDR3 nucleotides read TGTGCCAGTAGCCCGGGACACGGAGGATGCGAGCAGTACTTC. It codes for CASSPGHGGCEQYF.